This record looks at one TCR beta chain sequence and its context. The antigen remains unidentified. This CDR3 is built from 16 residues. Trimming shortened V by 2 bases and J by 7 bases, and 20 bases separated the two germline ends. CDR1 and CDR2 (germline): LNHDA, SQIVND (reference sequence). An assay was performed, and its level was deep. TCRdb keeps only in-frame clones here, not all; method: immunoSEQ multiplex PCR. Altogether fewer than 1.6 million clones are present, approximately 98.5% being singletons, with the ten largest covering 0.36%. The data belong to a study of shared clonotypes between healthy human individuals. Study outcomes and limitations: When compared with the clonotypes that were shared by all four sorted-subset donors, the non-shared clonotypes turned out to have lower generation probabilities.

This clonotype was sampled from a man aged 30 to 45 in good health. The specimen was naive CD4+ T cells sorted from blood. Specified subset: CD45RA+ positively selected. The chain has TRBV19 and TRBJ1-1, with D perhaps TRBD1 (6 bases). Written as DNA, the CDR3 is TGTGCCAGTAGTATACTCCTCGGCAGGGGTCAGGTTGAAGCTTTCTTT. Translating gives CASSILLGRGQVEAFF.